Each of the 9 T cell receptor beta chains below was sequenced from the same sample in a study of PD-L1 blockade in urothelial cancer (dated by TCRdb to about 2017). Preparation of the library involved the immunoSEQ multiplex PCR assay. Not all clones reach the TCRdb copy of this immuneACCESS table, which keeps in-frame sequences only. Checked studies attribute under half of the gap to unresolved V genes and leave the rest unexplained. This sample holds 100,000 to 150,000 clones; about 84% were observed only once. In total, the top ten clones hold 2.4% of the sample. Explained via the paper, the time point label denotes: peripheral blood 6 weeks after treatment start. Specimen: PBMCs, collected around atezolizumab (anti-PD-L1) treatment. The receptors derive from a man aged 45-65 years with urothelial cancer.

This chain links TRBV7-3 with TRBJ2-1; TRBD2 matches 7 bases. The CDR3 runs 13 residues. The J segment lost 5 bases and the V segment lost 5 bases, leaving 3 bases of the junction unmatched. Germline V gives CDR1 SGHTA, CDR2 FQGTGA. The CDR3 DNA reads TGTGCCAGCAGCGGGCTAGCGGACAATGAGCAGTTCTTC. Encoded protein: CASSGLADNEQFF.

This clone was detected once. The junction departs from germline at one end; a sequencing error may be responsible. The rearrangement joins TRBV28 to TRBJ1-4, with a weak D call TRBD1 (6 bases). CDR3 length: 15 amino acids. Germline V gene sequence: CDR1 MDHEN, CDR2 SYDVKM. The CDR3 loop reads CASTRPWGREGKTVF. The CDR3 DNA follows: TGTGCCAGCACCCGGCCATGGGGGCGCGAAGGAAAAACTGTTTTT. Looking up the rest from reference TRBV28 and TRBJ1-4 gives the full variable domain: DVKVTQSSRYLVKRTGEKVFLECVQDMDHENMFWYRQDPGLGLRLIYFSYDVKMKEKGDIPEGYSVSREKKERFSLILESASTNQTSMYLCASTRPWGREGKTVFGSGTQLSVL.

The chain is built from TRBV20-1 and TRBJ2-3; D is ambiguous. CDR1 and CDR2 (germline): DFQATT, SNEGSKA (reference sequence). The CDR3 extends over 11 amino acids. Trimming left V 3 bases short and J 2 bases short, with 3 bases between. The CDR3 protein is CSASYTDTQYF. The CDR3 DNA reads TGCAGTGCTAGTTACACAGATACGCAGTATTTT.

The chain couples TRBV5-5 to TRBJ1-4; D call uncertain. Deletions cut 2 bases from V and 5 bases from J, with 13 bases between. There are 15 residues in the CDR3. Germline V gives CDR1 SGHKS, CDR2 YYEKEE (reference sequence). The CDR3 spells CASSLGIRGNEKLFF. The CDR3 DNA sequence: TGTGCCAGCAGCTTAGGGATTCGGGGAAATGAAAAACTGTTTTTT.

This clone showed up just once. The genes are TRBV11-2 and TRBJ1-1, with 7 positions matching TRBD1. The CDR3 length is 18 residues. V lost 1 base, J lost 1 base, and 12 bases stayed unmatched. CDR1 is SGHAT and CDR2 is FQNNGV in the germline V gene. The CDR3 coding sequence is TGTGCCAGCAGCTTAGCAGGTCCCTGGGACAGTCAGAACACTGAAGCTTTCTTT. Residues: CASSLAGPWDSQNTEAFF.

The chain couples TRBV11-2 to TRBJ2-1, with D tentatively TRBD2 (6 bases). Germline CDR1 is SGHAT and CDR2 is FQNNGV. Trimming cost V 5 bases and J 4 bases, with 12 bases left between them. CDR3 length equals 14 residues. The CDR3 reads CASSLSGAYNEQFF. The CDR3 DNA sequence: TGTGCCAGCAGCCTTAGCGGCGCTTACAATGAGCAGTTCTTC.

J is TRBJ2-7 and V is TRBV28, with D maybe TRBD2 (5 bases). The ends were cut back, 3 bases at V and 5 bases at J, with 8 bases in the middle. Germline assignment: CDR1 MDHEN and CDR2 SYDVKM. CDR3 length equals 12 residues. This CDR3 reads CASSLAGNEQYF. Written as DNA, the CDR3 is TGTGCCAGCAGTTTGGCGGGCAACGAGCAGTACTTC.

The gene calls are TRBV6-4 and TRBJ2-7, with a possible D match to TRBD1 (5 bases). CDR3 length equals 14 residues. Trimming left V 8 bases short and J 1 base short, with 15 bases between. Germline CDR1 is MRHNA and CDR2 is SNTAGT. The CDR3 DNA follows: TGTGCCAGCGGGGAAAGGGGATTATCCTACGAGCAGTACTTC. Protein sequence: CASGERGLSYEQYF.

This chain links TRBV30 with TRBJ2-5; D call uncertain. This CDR3 comprises 12 residues. CDR1 is GTSNPN, CDR2 SVGIG, per germline (reference sequence). The V end was cut by 3 bases, the J end by 1 base, with 6 bases between. CDR3 sequence (DNA): TGTGCCTGGAGCTATGGCCAAGAGACCCAGTACTTC. Its translation: CAWSYGQETQYF.